This passage covers 7 T cell receptor beta chains from one sample sequenced in a study of T cell responses to AZD1222 COVID-19 vaccine. Sequencing used immunoSEQ multiplex PCR; TCRdb keeps in-frame clones, though not all of them. The sample includes roughly 80,000 clones, 90% of them seen just once. Here the sequenced sample was peripheral blood, taken 28 days after the second AZD1222 dose. The receptors originated from an adult who received the AZD1222 COVID-19 vaccine.

V usage is TRBV25-1 and J usage is TRBJ1-4; D gene unclear. Per the germline V gene, CDR1 is MGHDK and CDR2 is SYGVNS. The V end was cut by 10 bases, the J end by 8 bases, with 17 bases between. This CDR3 is built from 13 residues. Here the CDR3 DNA reads TGTGCCATCCCGACAAACTTAGGCGAAAAACTGTTTTTT. Its translation is CAIPTNLGEKLFF.

The rearrangement uses TRBV28 and TRBJ2-7, with a weak D call TRBD2 (6 bases). The length of the CDR3 is 15 residues. Per the germline V gene, CDR1 is MDHEN and CDR2 is SYDVKM. Trimming took 5 bases from V and 7 from J, leaving 21 bases between them. CDR3 loop: CASSQTPGSRREQYF. The CDR3 region has the DNA TGTGCCAGCAGTCAAACTCCCGGGAGTCGGAGGGAGCAGTACTTC.

The gene calls are TRBV3-1 (or the pseudogene TRBV3-2) and TRBJ2-7, with TRBD2 as a possible D gene (6 bases). Germline CDR1 reads LGHDT; CDR2 reads YNNKEL (reference sequence). CDR3 length: 14 residues. V lost 4 bases to trimming and J lost 1 base, with 11 bases between them. DNA for the CDR3: TGTGCCAGCAGCCCAAACGGACTATCCTACGAGCAGTACTTC. Its translation: CASSPNGLSYEQYF.

The rearrangement uses TRBV6-5 and TRBJ2-7, with TRBD1 identical over 8 bases. Germline CDR1 reads MNHEY; CDR2 reads SVGAGI. The V segment lost 2 bases and the J segment 4 bases; nucleotides outside the gene matches: 4. This CDR3 spans 14 amino acids. The CDR3 DNA sequence: TGTGCCAGCAGTTACACGGACAGGGTTTACGAGCAGTACTTC. It is translated as CASSYTDRVYEQYF.

The CDR3: CASSLAVGLDEQYF. As DNA, the CDR3 is TGCGCCAGCAGCTTGGCAGTGGGTTTGGACGAGCAGTACTTC. The gene calls are TRBV5-1 and TRBJ2-7; D unresolved. Germline-derived CDR1 and CDR2 are SGHRS and YFSETQ. V was trimmed by 0 bases and J by 5 bases, leaving 12 bases between them. This CDR3 has 14 residues.

This chain uses TRBV29-1 with TRBJ2-5; possibly TRBD2 for D (5 bases). Germline V gene data show CDR1 as SQVTM and CDR2 as ANQGSEA. The CDR3 has 14 amino acids. Trimming stripped 2 bases from V and 5 bases from J, with 15 bases between. The DNA of the CDR3 is TGCAGCGTTGAATATATGTCTAGCAGGGAGACCCAGTACTTC. It encodes CSVEYMSSRETQYF.

The rearrangement uses TRBV5-1 and TRBJ2-7, with D perhaps matching TRBD2 (6 bases). The V gene lost 4 bases and the J gene lost 1 base, with 12 bases spanning the gap. The CDR3 covers 14 residues. Germline V gene data show CDR1 as SGHRS and CDR2 as YFSETQ. The CDR3 protein is CASSLGTLSYEQYF. The CDR3 DNA reads TGCGCCAGCAGCCTCGGGACTCTTTCCTACGAGCAGTACTTC.